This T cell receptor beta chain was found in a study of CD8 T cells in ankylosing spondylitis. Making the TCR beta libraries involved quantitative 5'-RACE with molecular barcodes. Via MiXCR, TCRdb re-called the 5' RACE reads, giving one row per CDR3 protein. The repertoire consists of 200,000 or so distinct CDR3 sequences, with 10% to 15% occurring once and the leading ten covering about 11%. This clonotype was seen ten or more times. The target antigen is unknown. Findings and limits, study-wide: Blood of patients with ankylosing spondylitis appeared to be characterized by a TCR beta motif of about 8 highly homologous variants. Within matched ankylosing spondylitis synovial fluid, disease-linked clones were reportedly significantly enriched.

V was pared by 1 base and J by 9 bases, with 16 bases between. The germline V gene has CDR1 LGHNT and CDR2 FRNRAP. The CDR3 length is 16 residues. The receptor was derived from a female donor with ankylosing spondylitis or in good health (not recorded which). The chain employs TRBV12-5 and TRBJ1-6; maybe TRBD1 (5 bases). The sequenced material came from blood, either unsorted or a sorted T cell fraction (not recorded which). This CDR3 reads CASGLDVAGGISPLHF. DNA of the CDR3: TGTGCTAGTGGTTTGGACGTCGCCGGGGGGATTTCACCCCTCCACTTT.